The next 32 T cell receptor beta chains were all read from a single sample in a study of T-cell memory formation after mild COVID-19. MiXCR, run by TCRdb on the 5' RACE reads, gives a single entry per CDR3 protein. Of roughly 580,000 distinct CDR3 sequences listed, 15% to 20% were seen once; the top ten hold about 12%. Sequencing used PBMCs or a T cell subset sorted from them (not recorded which). The receptors derive from an adult woman who had mild COVID-19 (a few samples of this study predate the infection). Cell type and time point are not known.

The sample holds a few counts of this clonotype. The rearrangement links TRBV5-1 to TRBJ2-5, with D tentatively TRBD2 (6 bases). The germline V and J ends were trimmed by 7 bases and 0 bases, with 16 bases remaining between them. The CDR3 runs to 15 residues. Germline V gene lookup returns CDR1 SGHRS and CDR2 YFSETQ. Here the CDR3 DNA reads TGCGCCAGCCAAACTGGGGGGTTACACCAAGAGACCCAGTACTTC. Its protein product is CASQTGGLHQETQYF.

This chain joins TRBV24-1 and TRBJ1-3, with a possible D match to TRBD1 (5 bases). This CDR3 comprises 16 residues. Per the germline V gene, CDR1 is KGHDR and CDR2 is SFDVKD. Trimming took 4 bases from V and 0 from J, leaving 12 bases between them. The CDR3 DNA follows: TGTGCCACCAGTGACCGCAGGGACGGCTCTGGAAACACCATATATTTT. Protein: CATSDRRDGSGNTIYF.

J is TRBJ2-7 and V is TRBV5-1; D may be TRBD2 (6 bases). The CDR3 length is 14 residues. Between the trimmed V and J ends, which lost 4 bases and 3 bases, there was a span of 14 bases. The germline V gene has CDR1 SGHRS and CDR2 YFSETQ. CDR3 sequence reads: CASSAGTLNYEQYF. The CDR3 nucleotides read TGCGCCAGCAGCGCCGGGACTCTAAACTACGAGCAGTACTTC.

CDR3 region: CASSSTPGQRAPEQYF. In DNA form, the CDR3 reads TGTGCCAGCAGTTCGACTCCGGGACAGCGAGCCCCCGAGCAGTACTTC. The chain joins TRBV6-6 to TRBJ2-7; TRBD1 agrees at 7 bases. Germline-derived CDR1 and CDR2 are MNHNY and SVGAGI (reference sequence). The CDR3 runs to 16 residues. V was clipped by 4 bases and J by 6 bases; unmatched bases: 15.

The chain combines TRBV4-1 with TRBJ2-7, with D unclear. The CDR3 is 16 amino acids. Between the trimmed V and J ends, which lost 3 bases and 2 bases, there was a span of 17 bases. The V gene's germline CDR1 is MGHRA and CDR2 YSYEKL. The CDR3 DNA follows: TGCGCCAGCAGCCACTTACTTGGTCCCAAAGCCTACGAGCAGTACTTC. Translated, it gives CASSHLLGPKAYEQYF.

This clonotype was counted between two and nine times. The rearrangement links TRBV30 to TRBJ1-1, with D perhaps matching TRBD1 (6 bases). Germline V gives CDR1 GTSNPN, CDR2 SVGIG (reference sequence). The CDR3 loop spans 12 amino acids. The V gene lost 1 base and the J gene lost 8 bases, with 11 bases spanning the gap. The CDR3 loop is CAWSEVGTEAFF. In nucleotides, the CDR3 is TGTGCCTGGAGTGAAGTAGGGACAGAAGCTTTCTTT.

The chain employs TRBV5-5 and TRBJ2-5; possible D gene TRBD2, 7 bases. The germline V gene has CDR1 SGHKS and CDR2 YYEKEE (reference sequence). The V end lost 0 bases, the J end lost 3 bases, and 9 bases lay between the germline ends. The CDR3 contains 14 residues. As DNA, the CDR3 is TGTGCCAGCAGCTTGGGGGAGGGGGAAGAGACCCAGTACTTC. Its translation: CASSLGEGEETQYF.

In this sample, this clonotype turned up a few times. The chain couples TRBV9 to TRBJ2-4; tentatively, D is TRBD1 (6 bases). Germline CDR1 reads SGDLS; CDR2 reads YYNGEE. The CDR3 consists of 16 residues. V dropped 3 bases and J dropped 2 bases, with 15 bases sitting between them. CDR3 bases: TGTGCCAGCAGCGCAACAGGGAGTCAATCCAAAAACATTCAGTACTTC. It codes for CASSATGSQSKNIQYF.

The sample holds a few counts of this clonotype. The J gene is TRBJ2-5, the V gene TRBV20-1; possibly TRBD1 for D (5 bases). The CDR3 extends over 15 amino acids. Germline-derived CDR1 and CDR2 are DFQATT and SNEGSKA (reference sequence). Trimming left V 6 bases short and J 1 base short, with 18 bases between. The DNA for the CDR3 is TGCAGTGCCCCCCGCCCAGGGTATCCCCAAGAGACCCAGTACTTC. Amino acid sequence: CSAPRPGYPQETQYF.

The rearrangement links TRBV24-1 to TRBJ2-5; 11 bases agree with TRBD1. From germline, CDR1 is KGHDR and CDR2 SFDVKD. V was clipped by 7 bases and J by 5 bases; unmatched bases: 8. The CDR3 runs 15 residues. The CDR3 region is CATRRTGGDEETQYF. The CDR3 bases are TGTGCCACCAGAAGGACAGGGGGCGATGAGGAGACCCAGTACTTC.

As DNA, the CDR3 is TGTGCCAGCAGCTCCCCCCCGGGACTAGCGGGAGGCCAATACTTC. As protein: CASSSPPGLAGGQYF. The gene calls are TRBV11-3 and TRBJ2-5, with 15 bases lining up with TRBD2. The germline V gene encodes CDR1 SGHNT and CDR2 YENEEA. This CDR3 is 15 amino acids long. Trimming cost V 4 bases and J 14 bases; bases outside gene matches: 11.

This clonotype was seen only a few times. This chain uses TRBV2 with TRBJ2-5; 9 nucleotides match TRBD2. CDR3 size: 14 residues. Per the germline V gene, CDR1 is SNHLY and CDR2 is FYNNEI. J gave up 2 bases and V 9 bases, and 7 bases lay outside the gene matches. CDR3: CASTTSGPQETQYF. The CDR3 coding sequence is TGTGCCAGTACGACTAGCGGACCGCAAGAGACCCAGTACTTC.

The sample holds a few counts of this clonotype. This rearrangement joins TRBV5-1 to TRBJ2-3; perhaps TRBD1 as D (6 bases). Looked up from germline, CDR1 is SGHRS and CDR2 is YFSETQ. V dropped 1 base and J dropped 5 bases, with 14 bases sitting between them. This CDR3 spans 15 amino acids. CDR3 nucleotides: TGCGCCAGCAGCTTGACAGGGTGGGGTGAAGATACGCAGTATTTT. Translation gives CASSLTGWGEDTQYF.

The V and J genes are TRBV21-1 and TRBJ2-5. TRBV21-1 is given as a pseudogene. The CDR3 is 15 residues long. Here the CDR3 reads CASSKLEVAQETQYF. CDR3 coding DNA: TGTGCCAGCAGCAAACTAGAGGTGGCCCAAGAGACCCAGTACTTC.

In DNA, the CDR3 is TGTGCCAGCAGCCCCCGTTCTAGCGGGGTTTGGTATGAGCAGTTCTTC. Encoded protein: CASSPRSSGVWYEQFF. The J gene is TRBJ2-1, the V gene TRBV7-2; TRBD2 matches 9 bases. After removal of 5 bases from V and 8 bases from J, the junction contained 13 bases not matched to a gene. This CDR3 is built from 16 residues. The germline CDR1 and CDR2 sequences are SGHTA and FQGNSA.

This clonotype has more than one count but fewer than ten. The chain couples TRBV20-1 to TRBJ1-2; 7 nucleotides match TRBD1. The V and J ends lost 3 bases and 1 base, in that order; junction bases with no gene match: 2. Germline V CDR1 and CDR2: DFQATT, SNEGSKA (reference sequence). The CDR3 contains 13 residues. The CDR3: CSARGQFNYGYTF. CDR3 coding DNA: TGCAGTGCTAGGGGACAGTTTAACTATGGCTACACCTTC.

This clonotype turned up a few times. The rearrangement uses TRBV5-1 and TRBJ1-2, with TRBD1 matching 9 bases. Germline assignment: CDR1 SGHRS and CDR2 YFSETQ. The V segment lost 4 bases and the J segment 8 bases; nucleotides outside the gene matches: 6. The CDR3 has 13 residues. The CDR3 nucleotides read TGCGCCAGCAGCCCCGGGACAGGGAAGGGCTACACCTTC. This codes for CASSPGTGKGYTF.

V is TRBV12-3 or TRBV12-4 and J is TRBJ2-7; TRBD1 matches 7 bases. Trimming at V came to 3 bases and at J to 1 base, leaving 6 bases not matched to a gene. The CDR3 consists of 15 residues. Written as DNA, the CDR3 is TGTGCCAGCAGTTTCTCCCAGGGGGTTTCCTACGAGCAGTACTTC. Its protein is CASSFSQGVSYEQYF.

The V and J genes are TRBV4-1 and TRBJ2-3; 9 bases are a match to TRBD2. J was trimmed by 5 bases and V by 1 base; bases with no gene match: 7. Germline V CDR1 and CDR2: MGHRA, YSYEKL. The CDR3 contains 16 residues. This CDR3 is CASSQVKRGEEDTQYF. In nucleotides, the CDR3 is TGCGCCAGCAGCCAAGTCAAGCGGGGGGAGGAAGATACGCAGTATTTT.

The table lists this clonotype with a few counts. The V and J genes are TRBV30 and TRBJ2-3; the match to TRBD2 covers 9 bases. J gave up 6 bases and V 6 bases, and 7 bases lay outside the gene matches. The germline V gene has CDR1 GTSNPN and CDR2 SVGIG (reference sequence). This CDR3 has 13 residues. Here the CDR3 reads CACTSGPGDTQYF. The CDR3 region has the DNA TGTGCCTGTACTAGCGGGCCAGGGGATACGCAGTATTTT. Together with reference TRBV30 and TRBJ2-3, the CDR3 gives the full variable domain: SQTIHQWPATLVQPVGSPLSLECTVEGTSNPNLYWYRQAAGRGLQLLFYSVGIGQISSEVPQNLSASRPQDRQFILSSKKLLLSDSGFYLCACTSGPGDTQYFGPGTRLTVL.

This clonotype was recorded many times. This chain connects TRBV7-9 to TRBJ2-2; the match to TRBD1 covers 8 bases. Germline CDR1 is SEHNR and CDR2 is FQNEAQ (reference sequence). J gave up 0 bases and V 5 bases, and 2 bases lay outside the gene matches. The CDR3 has 15 residues. CDR3 amino acids: CASSLRGPNTGELFF. CDR3 sequence (DNA): TGTGCCAGCAGCCTCAGGGGGCCGAACACCGGGGAGCTGTTTTTT.

This clonotype has just a few counts. The V and J genes are TRBV20-1 and TRBJ2-5, with unresolved D. This CDR3 has 14 residues. The germline V gene encodes CDR1 DFQATT and CDR2 SNEGSKA (reference sequence). V dropped 3 bases and J dropped 1 base, with 12 bases sitting between them. CDR3 nucleotide sequence: TGCAGTGCTAGTCGGTTAAGTTCCCAAGAGACCCAGTACTTC. This encodes CSASRLSSQETQYF.

There are a few counts of this clonotype. The chain is built from TRBV10-3 and TRBJ2-7; 9 nucleotides match TRBD1. Per germline, CDR1 ENHRY and CDR2 SYGVKD. The CDR3 is 14 residues long. J lost 6 bases, V lost 3 bases, and 6 bases had no gene match. CDR3 coding DNA: TGTGCCATCAGTGATAGACAGGGGGTTGGCGAGCAGTACTTC. Translation: CAISDRQGVGEQYF.

The sample holds one count of this clonotype. A read error may explain this, as a much larger clone is one base away. It is likely a read error, because the conserved phenylalanine at the end of the CDR3 is missing. The gene calls are TRBV29-1 and TRBJ2-5; D might be TRBD2 (7 bases). The CDR3 loop spans 15 amino acids. CDR1 and CDR2 from the germline V gene are SQVTM and ANQGSEA. V lost 7 bases and J 1 base, leaving 19 bases between the germline ends. CDR3 in DNA: TGCAGCGCAAAGGGGGGGGCAAAAGGCCAAGAGACCCAGTACTTA. Protein: CSAKGGAKGQETQYL.

The chain uses TRBV5-6 and TRBJ1-2, with D hard to call. The CDR3 spans 15 residues. Per the germline V gene, CDR1 is SGHDT and CDR2 is YYEEEE. V gave up 2 bases and J gave up 6 bases, with 17 bases separating them. CDR3: CASSFGSYDLDGYTF. In nucleotides, the CDR3 is TGTGCCAGCAGCTTTGGGAGTTATGATCTAGATGGCTACACCTTC.

This clonotype occurred a few times. The gene calls are TRBV5-1 and TRBJ2-7; D possibly corresponds to TRBD2 (5 bases). Trimming stripped 5 bases from V and 0 bases from J, with 9 bases between. Germline CDR1 and CDR2: SGHRS and YFSETQ. This CDR3 contains 13 residues. The CDR3 nucleotides read TGCGCCAGCAGAAGCGGAACCTCCTACGAGCAGTACTTC. Translation gives CASRSGTSYEQYF.

This clonotype was observed a handful of times. This chain uses TRBV20-1 with TRBJ1-1; TRBD1 agrees at 7 bases. In germline, CDR1 is DFQATT, CDR2 SNEGSKA (reference sequence). The CDR3 runs to 13 residues. V was clipped by 0 bases and J by 8 bases; unmatched bases: 6. The CDR3 bases are TGCAGTGCTAGAGATGGGAGGGGGCTAGAAGCTTTCTTT. It codes for CSARDGRGLEAFF.

The J gene is TRBJ2-3, the V gene TRBV15; 11 bases map to TRBD1. The CDR3 sequence is 16 residues long. Trimming cost V 1 base and J 4 bases; bases outside gene matches: 4. Germline CDR1 and CDR2: LNHNV and YYDKDF (reference sequence). CDR3 sequence: CATSRAPGQGADTQYF. In DNA form, the CDR3 reads TGTGCCACCAGCAGAGCTCCGGGACAGGGGGCAGATACGCAGTATTTT. Supplemented by reference TRBV15 and TRBJ2-3, the full variable domain reads DAMVIQNPRYQVTQFGKPVTLSCSQTLNHNVMYWYQQKSSQAPKLLFHYYDKDFNNEADTPDNFQSRRPNTSFCFLDIRSPGLGDTAMYLCATSRAPGQGADTQYFGPGTRLTVL.

This clonotype was observed a single time. This chain links TRBV18 with TRBJ1-1; D is perhaps TRBD1 (5 bases). The CDR3 sequence is 14 residues long. The germline V and J ends were trimmed by 2 bases and 3 bases, with 10 bases remaining between them. Germline CDR1 KGHSH, CDR2 LQKENI. CDR3 bases: TGTGCCAGCTCACCAAACAGGAGGGACACTGAAGCTTTCTTT. It codes for CASSPNRRDTEAFF.

This clonotype was recorded a few times. The CDR3 sequence is CASRDLRGFGEAFF. The CDR3 DNA reads as TGTGCCAGCAGAGATCTTAGGGGTTTCGGTGAAGCTTTCTTT. J is TRBJ1-1 and V is TRBV12-3 or TRBV12-4; D is perhaps TRBD1 (5 bases). This CDR3 spans 14 amino acids. Trimming removed 6 bases from V and 7 bases from J, with 18 bases in between.

This clonotype was counted many times. J is TRBJ2-5 and V is TRBV3-1; maybe TRBD2 (6 bases). The ends were cut back, 5 bases at V and 5 bases at J, with 18 bases in the middle. CDR3 length: 15 residues. Germline assignment: CDR1 LGHDT and CDR2 YNNKEL (reference sequence). CDR3 region: CASSGGTVMFETQYF. In nucleotides, the CDR3 is TGTGCCAGCAGCGGTGGGACTGTGATGTTCGAGACCCAGTACTTC.

The chain recombines TRBV5-1 with TRBJ1-1, with D possibly being TRBD1 (5 bases). The germline V gene has CDR1 SGHRS and CDR2 YFSETQ. This CDR3 is built from 11 residues. The V end was cut by 0 bases, the J end by 8 bases, with 5 bases between. Here the CDR3 DNA reads TGCGCCAGCAGCTTGGAGGGGGAAGCTTTCTTT. Translation gives CASSLEGEAFF.